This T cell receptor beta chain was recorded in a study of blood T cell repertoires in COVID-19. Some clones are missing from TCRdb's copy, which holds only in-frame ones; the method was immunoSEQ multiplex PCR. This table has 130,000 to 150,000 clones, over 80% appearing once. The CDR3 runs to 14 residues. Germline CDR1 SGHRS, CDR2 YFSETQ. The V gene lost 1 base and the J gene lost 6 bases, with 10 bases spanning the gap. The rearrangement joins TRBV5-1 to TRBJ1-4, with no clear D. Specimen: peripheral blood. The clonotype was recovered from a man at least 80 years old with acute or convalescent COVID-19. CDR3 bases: TGCGCCAGCAGCTTGTCTCGGGGTGATGAAAAACTGTTTTTT. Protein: CASSLSRGDEKLFF.